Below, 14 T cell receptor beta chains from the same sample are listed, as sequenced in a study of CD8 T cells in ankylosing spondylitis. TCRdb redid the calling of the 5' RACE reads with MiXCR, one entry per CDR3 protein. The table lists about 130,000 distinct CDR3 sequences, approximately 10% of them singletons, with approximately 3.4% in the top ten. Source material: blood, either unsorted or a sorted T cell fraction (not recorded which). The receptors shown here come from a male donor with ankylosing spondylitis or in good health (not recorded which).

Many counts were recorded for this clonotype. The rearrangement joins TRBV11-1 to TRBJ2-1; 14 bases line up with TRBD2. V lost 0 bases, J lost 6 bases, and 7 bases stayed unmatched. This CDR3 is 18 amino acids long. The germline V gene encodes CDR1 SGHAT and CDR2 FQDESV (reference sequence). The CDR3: CASSLARTSGRPSNEQFF. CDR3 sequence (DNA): TGTGCCAGCAGCTTAGCCCGGACTAGCGGGAGGCCTAGCAATGAGCAGTTCTTC. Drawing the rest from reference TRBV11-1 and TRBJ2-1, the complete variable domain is EAEVAQSPRYKITEKSQAVAFWCDPISGHATLYWYRQILGQGPELLVQFQDESVVDDSQLPKDRFSAERLKGVDSTLKIQPAELGDSAMYLCASSLARTSGRPSNEQFFGPGTRLTVL.

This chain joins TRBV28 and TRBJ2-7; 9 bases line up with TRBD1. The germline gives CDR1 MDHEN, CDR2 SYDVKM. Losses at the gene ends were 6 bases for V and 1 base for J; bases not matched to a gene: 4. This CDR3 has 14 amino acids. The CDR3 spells CASRRDRVSYEQYF. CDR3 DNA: TGTGCCAGCAGGAGGGACAGGGTTTCCTACGAGCAGTACTTC.

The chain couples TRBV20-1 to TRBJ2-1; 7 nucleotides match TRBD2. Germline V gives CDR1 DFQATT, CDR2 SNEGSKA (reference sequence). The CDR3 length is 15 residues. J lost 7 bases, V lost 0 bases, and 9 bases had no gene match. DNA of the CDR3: TGCAGTGCTAGAGATTTCGGCGGGAGTAGGAATGAGCAGTTCTTC. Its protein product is CSARDFGGSRNEQFF.

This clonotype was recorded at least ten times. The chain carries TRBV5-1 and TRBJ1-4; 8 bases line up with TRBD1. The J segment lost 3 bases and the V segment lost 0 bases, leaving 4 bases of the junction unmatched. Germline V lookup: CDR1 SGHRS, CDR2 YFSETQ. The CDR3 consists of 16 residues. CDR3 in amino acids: CASSLGNRGSNEKLFF. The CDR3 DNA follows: TGCGCCAGCAGCTTGGGCAACAGGGGGTCTAATGAAAAACTGTTTTTT.

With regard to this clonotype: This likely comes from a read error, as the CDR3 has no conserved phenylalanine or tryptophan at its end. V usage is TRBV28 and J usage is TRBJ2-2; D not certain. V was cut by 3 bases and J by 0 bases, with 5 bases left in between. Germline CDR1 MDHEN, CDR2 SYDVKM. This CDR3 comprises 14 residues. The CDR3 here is CASSLGTNTGELFL. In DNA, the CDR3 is TGTGCCAGCAGTTTGGGTACGAACACCGGGGAGCTGTTTTTG.

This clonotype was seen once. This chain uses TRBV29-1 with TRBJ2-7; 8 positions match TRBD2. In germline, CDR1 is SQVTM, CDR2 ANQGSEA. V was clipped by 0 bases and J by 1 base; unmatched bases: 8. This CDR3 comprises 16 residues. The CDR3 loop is CSVEDLGGLGSYEQYF. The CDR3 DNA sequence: TGCAGCGTTGAAGATCTGGGGGGACTAGGGTCCTACGAGCAGTACTTC.

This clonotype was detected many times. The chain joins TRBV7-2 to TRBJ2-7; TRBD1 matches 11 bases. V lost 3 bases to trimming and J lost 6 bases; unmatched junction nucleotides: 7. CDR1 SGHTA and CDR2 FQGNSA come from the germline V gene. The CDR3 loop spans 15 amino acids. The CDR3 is CASSFIGQGAVEQYF. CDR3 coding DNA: TGTGCCAGCAGCTTCATTGGACAGGGGGCGGTCGAGCAGTACTTC.

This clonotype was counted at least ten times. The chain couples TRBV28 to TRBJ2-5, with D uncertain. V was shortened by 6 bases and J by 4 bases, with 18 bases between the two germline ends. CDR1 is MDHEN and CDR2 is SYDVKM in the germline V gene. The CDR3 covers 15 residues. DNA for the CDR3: TGTGCCAGCAGCTTACCCCTCCCTGGATCAGAGACCCAGTACTTC. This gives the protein CASSLPLPGSETQYF.

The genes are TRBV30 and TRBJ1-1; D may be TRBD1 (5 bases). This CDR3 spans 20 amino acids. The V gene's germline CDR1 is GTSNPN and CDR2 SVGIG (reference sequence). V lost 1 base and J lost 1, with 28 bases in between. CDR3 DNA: TGTGCCTGGAGTGGTCTATCGGAACAGGAGAAAAACCAAAGGAACACTGAAGCTTTCTTT. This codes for CAWSGLSEQEKNQRNTEAFF.

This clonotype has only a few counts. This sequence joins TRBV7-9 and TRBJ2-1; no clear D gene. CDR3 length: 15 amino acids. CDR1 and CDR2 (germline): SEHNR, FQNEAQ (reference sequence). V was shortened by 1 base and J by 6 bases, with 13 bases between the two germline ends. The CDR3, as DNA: TGTGCCAGCAGCTTAGGAGCCCGCAACGGCAATGAGCAGTTCTTC. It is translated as CASSLGARNGNEQFF. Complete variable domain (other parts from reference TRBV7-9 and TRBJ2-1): DTGVSQNPRHKITKRGQNVTFRCDPISEHNRLYWYRQTLGQGPEFLTYFQNEAQLEKSRLLSDRFSAERPKGSFSTLEIQRTEQGDSAMYLCASSLGARNGNEQFFGPGTRLTVL.

CDR3 amino acids: CASSPGREPYEQYF. In DNA form, the CDR3 reads TGTGCCAGCAGTCCCGGCAGGGAACCCTACGAGCAGTACTTC. The chain combines TRBV2 with TRBJ2-7, with a weak D call TRBD1 (5 bases). V was pared by 5 bases and J by 2 bases, with 13 bases between. Looked up from germline, CDR1 is SNHLY and CDR2 is FYNNEI. The CDR3 is made up of 14 amino acids.

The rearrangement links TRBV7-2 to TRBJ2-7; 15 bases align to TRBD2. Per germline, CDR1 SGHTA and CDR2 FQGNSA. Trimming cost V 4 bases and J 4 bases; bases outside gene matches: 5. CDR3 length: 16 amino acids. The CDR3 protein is CASSSAGLAGGYEQYF. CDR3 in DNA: TGTGCCAGCAGCTCAGCGGGACTAGCGGGAGGTTACGAGCAGTACTTC.

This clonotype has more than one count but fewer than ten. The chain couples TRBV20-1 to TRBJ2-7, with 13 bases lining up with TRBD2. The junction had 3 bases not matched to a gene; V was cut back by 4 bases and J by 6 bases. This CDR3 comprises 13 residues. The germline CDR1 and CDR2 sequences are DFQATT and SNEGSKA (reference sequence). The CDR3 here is CSATGLAGREQYF. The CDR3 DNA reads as TGCAGTGCTACGGGACTAGCGGGACGCGAGCAGTACTTC.

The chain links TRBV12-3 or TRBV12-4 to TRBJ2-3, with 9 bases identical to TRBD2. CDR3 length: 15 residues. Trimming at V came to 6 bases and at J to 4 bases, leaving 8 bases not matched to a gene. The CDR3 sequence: CASSMDGGRADTQYF. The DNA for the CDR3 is TGTGCCAGCAGCATGGACGGCGGGAGGGCAGATACGCAGTATTTT.